A selection of T cell receptor beta chains follows, all from one sample in a study of T cells in Graves' hyperthyroidism and ophthalmopathy. TCRdb used MiXCR to reprocess the multiplex PCR reads, holding one entry per CDR3 protein. The table records fewer than 350,000 distinct CDR3 sequences, over 15% of them present only once. Sequencing input: blood. The source of these receptors is a woman between 45 and 65 years old with Graves' hyperthyroidism. The CDR3 runs from the conserved cysteine through the conserved F or W. The order of the fields is V gene, D gene, clone size, J gene, CDR3 protein, CDR3 DNA. A D gene is named only where the DNA matches it firmly. The size of a clone is reported for some rows only, either as once, few or many, or as a class for expanded clones.

V gene: TRBV30; D gene: TRBD2; clone size: -; J gene: TRBJ2-6; CDR3 protein: CAWSYLAGAVGANVLTF; CDR3 DNA: TGTGCCTGGAGTTATCTAGCGGGAGCGGTTGGGGCCAACGTCCTGACTTTC
V gene: TRBV2; D gene: -; clone size: many; J gene: TRBJ1-2; CDR3 protein: CASTQGVGGYTF; CDR3 DNA: TGTGCCAGCACGCAGGGCGTTGGAGGCTACACCTTC
V gene: TRBV5-1; D gene: TRBD2; clone size: -; J gene: TRBJ2-7; CDR3 protein: CASRPGGSIYEQYF; CDR3 DNA: TGCGCCAGCCGACCGGGCGGGAGTATCTACGAGCAGTACTTC
V gene: TRBV7-2; D gene: -; clone size: many; J gene: TRBJ2-3; CDR3 protein: CASSLALFGREETDTQYF; CDR3 DNA: TGTGCCAGCAGCTTAGCGCTGTTCGGCAGGGAAGAAACAGATACGCAGTATTTT
V gene: TRBV11-2; D gene: -; clone size: many; J gene: TRBJ2-1; CDR3 protein: CASSPRGGAYNEQFF; CDR3 DNA: TGTGCCAGCAGCCCGAGGGGGGGAGCGTACAATGAGCAGTTCTTC
V gene: TRBV3-1; D gene: TRBD2; clone size: many; J gene: TRBJ2-7; CDR3 protein: CASSQGVLIAGPYEQYF; CDR3 DNA: TGTGCCAGCAGCCAAGGAGTGCTAATAGCGGGCCCCTACGAGCAGTACTTC
V gene: TRBV27; D gene: TRBD1; clone size: -; J gene: TRBJ1-5; CDR3 protein: CASSPSFGTGGLQPQHF; CDR3 DNA: TGTGCCAGCAGTCCAAGTTTCGGGACAGGGGGCCTTCAGCCCCAGCATTTT
V gene: TRBV6-7; D gene: -; clone size: few; J gene: TRBJ2-2; CDR3 protein: CASSAGNTGELFF; CDR3 DNA: TGTGCCAGCTCGGCGGGGAACACCGGGGAGCTGTTTTTT
V gene: TRBV6-5; D gene: -; clone size: many; J gene: TRBJ1-1; CDR3 protein: CASTPVATEAFF; CDR3 DNA: TGTGCCAGCACCCCGGTCGCGACTGAAGCTTTCTTT
V gene: TRBV7-2; D gene: -; clone size: many; J gene: TRBJ2-7; CDR3 protein: CASSLDGGYEQYF; CDR3 DNA: TGTGCCAGCAGCTTGGATGGGGGATACGAGCAGTACTTC
V gene: TRBV20-1; D gene: TRBD1; clone size: many; J gene: TRBJ2-4; CDR3 protein: CSATGTEDIQYF; CDR3 DNA: TGCAGTGCTACCGGGACAGAGGACATTCAGTACTTC
V gene: TRBV2; D gene: -; clone size: many; J gene: TRBJ1-5; CDR3 protein: CASTPRRDNNQPQHF; CDR3 DNA: TGTGCCAGCACCCCCCGACGGGACAACAATCAGCCCCAGCATTTT
V gene: TRBV9; D gene: -; clone size: few; J gene: TRBJ2-3; CDR3 protein: CASSGGRSTDTQYF; CDR3 DNA: TGTGCCAGCAGCGGTGGACGGAGCACAGATACGCAGTATTTT
V gene: TRBV29-1; D gene: TRBD2; clone size: -; J gene: TRBJ2-7; CDR3 protein: CSVRLAGGRSYEQYF; CDR3 DNA: TGCAGCGTCCGACTAGCGGGAGGGAGATCCTACGAGCAGTACTTC
V gene: TRBV20-1; D gene: -; clone size: few; J gene: TRBJ2-5; CDR3 protein: CSARDLQETQYF; CDR3 DNA: TGCAGTGCGAGGGACCTCCAAGAGACCCAGTACTTC
V gene: TRBV7-8; D gene: TRBD1; clone size: many; J gene: TRBJ1-1; CDR3 protein: CASSLAGQGYTEAFF; CDR3 DNA: TGTGCCAGCAGCTTAGCCGGACAGGGGTACACTGAAGCTTTCTTT
V gene: TRBV30; D gene: -; clone size: few; J gene: TRBJ1-5; CDR3 protein: CAWSVRGRQSNQPQHF; CDR3 DNA: TGTGCCTGGAGTGTACGTGGACGTCAAAGCAATCAGCCCCAGCATTTT
V gene: TRBV6-2/TRBV6-3; D gene: -; clone size: many; J gene: TRBJ2-1; CDR3 protein: CASSPSSDRTYNEQFF; CDR3 DNA: TGTGCCAGCAGCCCTTCTAGCGACCGGACTTACAATGAGCAGTTCTTC
V gene: TRBV27; D gene: -; clone size: many; J gene: TRBJ1-5; CDR3 protein: CASSLVGNQPQHF; CDR3 DNA: TGTGCCAGCAGTTTAGTGGGCAATCAGCCCCAGCATTTT
V gene: TRBV15; D gene: -; clone size: few; J gene: TRBJ1-2; CDR3 protein: CATSREGTPGSDYGYTF; CDR3 DNA: TGTGCCACCAGCAGAGAGGGGACCCCAGGGTCGGACTATGGCTACACCTTC
V gene: TRBV3-1; D gene: -; clone size: many; J gene: TRBJ2-1; CDR3 protein: CASTIEGDEQFF; CDR3 DNA: TGTGCCAGCACCATAGAGGGCGATGAGCAGTTCTTC
V gene: TRBV27; D gene: TRBD2; clone size: many; J gene: TRBJ2-5; CDR3 protein: CASSSILAGTETQYF; CDR3 DNA: TGTGCCAGCAGTTCAATCCTAGCGGGGACCGAGACCCAGTACTTC
V gene: TRBV28; D gene: -; clone size: many; J gene: TRBJ1-1; CDR3 protein: CASSTPWSANTEAFF; CDR3 DNA: TGTGCCAGCAGTACCCCCTGGTCGGCGAACACTGAAGCTTTCTTT
V gene: TRBV5-1; D gene: -; clone size: few; J gene: TRBJ2-3; CDR3 protein: CASSLALPDTQYF; CDR3 DNA: TGCGCCAGCAGCTTGGCCCTTCCAGATACGCAGTATTTT
V gene: TRBV9; D gene: -; clone size: -; J gene: TRBJ1-1; CDR3 protein: CASSVDAMNTEAFF; CDR3 DNA: TGTGCCAGCAGCGTGGACGCCATGAACACTGAAGCTTTCTTT
V gene: TRBV5-1; D gene: -; clone size: -; J gene: TRBJ1-2; CDR3 protein: CASSLYRRGADYGYTF; CDR3 DNA: TGCGCCAGCAGCTTGTATCGCAGGGGAGCGGACTATGGCTACACCTTC
V gene: TRBV12-3/TRBV12-4; D gene: -; clone size: -; J gene: TRBJ1-2; CDR3 protein: CASSPPAGMYGYTF; CDR3 DNA: TGTGCCAGCAGCCCCCCCGCAGGCATGTATGGCTACACCTTC
V gene: TRBV27; D gene: -; clone size: -; J gene: TRBJ1-5; CDR3 protein: CASRPGQLNRPQHF; CDR3 DNA: TGTGCCAGCAGGCCGGGACAACTCAATCGGCCCCAGCATTTT
V gene: TRBV28; D gene: TRBD1; clone size: -; J gene: TRBJ1-2; CDR3 protein: CASSSALRDREYGYTF; CDR3 DNA: TGTGCCAGCAGTTCGGCCCTACGGGACAGGGAATATGGCTACACCTTC
V gene: TRBV19; D gene: TRBD2; clone size: -; J gene: TRBJ2-3; CDR3 protein: CASSMGGTSGATDTQYF; CDR3 DNA: TGTGCCAGTAGTATGGGCGGGACTAGCGGGGCCACAGATACGCAGTATTTT
V gene: TRBV2; D gene: -; clone size: many; J gene: TRBJ2-4; CDR3 protein: CASSASLAKNIQYF; CDR3 DNA: TGTGCCAGCAGTGCCAGTCTAGCCAAAAACATTCAGTACTTC
V gene: TRBV20-1; D gene: TRBD2; clone size: few; J gene: TRBJ2-2; CDR3 protein: CSASGTSERSYTGELFF; CDR3 DNA: TGCAGTGCTTCCGGGACTAGCGAAAGGAGCTACACCGGGGAGCTGTTTTTT
V gene: TRBV27; D gene: -; clone size: many; J gene: TRBJ2-2; CDR3 protein: CASRIGLPNTGELFF; CDR3 DNA: TGTGCCAGCAGGATAGGGCTACCGAACACCGGGGAGCTGTTTTTT
V gene: TRBV5-1; D gene: -; clone size: -; J gene: TRBJ1-6; CDR3 protein: CASSFDSYNSPLHF; CDR3 DNA: TGCGCCAGCAGCTTCGACAGTTATAATTCACCCCTCCACTTT
V gene: TRBV4-1; D gene: -; clone size: few; J gene: TRBJ2-1; CDR3 protein: CASSQAETSLTRIEQFF; CDR3 DNA: TGCGCCAGCAGCCAAGCGGAGACAAGTCTCACTCGTATTGAGCAGTTCTTC
V gene: TRBV5-1; D gene: -; clone size: -; J gene: TRBJ2-5; CDR3 protein: CASSLTRGTETQYF; CDR3 DNA: TGCGCCAGCAGCCTAACGCGAGGGACGGAGACCCAGTACTTC
V gene: TRBV4-1; D gene: -; clone size: -; J gene: TRBJ1-1; CDR3 protein: CASSQPPRDQGRKAFF; CDR3 DNA: TGCGCCAGCAGCCAACCACCCCGCGACCAGGGCAGAAAAGCTTTCTTT
V gene: TRBV2; D gene: -; clone size: few; J gene: TRBJ1-1; CDR3 protein: CASSEGTVTEAFF; CDR3 DNA: TGTGCCAGCAGTGAAGGGACGGTAACTGAAGCTTTCTTT
V gene: TRBV5-1; D gene: TRBD1; clone size: -; J gene: TRBJ1-6; CDR3 protein: CASRPDRVSPLHF; CDR3 DNA: TGCGCCAGCAGACCAGACAGGGTTTCACCCCTCCACTTT
V gene: TRBV12-3/TRBV12-4; D gene: -; clone size: few; J gene: TRBJ1-2; CDR3 protein: CASSPGGGYGYTF; CDR3 DNA: TGTGCCAGCAGCCCCGGCGGCGGTTATGGCTACACCTTC
V gene: TRBV9; D gene: -; clone size: many; J gene: TRBJ1-2; CDR3 protein: CASSVGTDYGYTF; CDR3 DNA: TGTGCCAGCAGCGTAGGGACTGACTATGGCTACACCTTC
V gene: TRBV20-1; D gene: TRBD2; clone size: many; J gene: TRBJ2-1; CDR3 protein: CSAGVAGGSYNEQFF; CDR3 DNA: TGCAGTGCTGGGGTAGCGGGGGGTTCCTACAATGAGCAGTTCTTC
V gene: TRBV3-1; D gene: -; clone size: many; J gene: TRBJ1-2; CDR3 protein: CASSQDTATNYGYTF; CDR3 DNA: TGTGCCAGCAGCCAAGATACGGCTACTAACTATGGCTACACCTTC
V gene: TRBV5-1; D gene: TRBD2; clone size: -; J gene: TRBJ2-5; CDR3 protein: CASSPGTSGRVEETQYF; CDR3 DNA: TGTGCCAGCAGCCCCGGGACTAGCGGGAGGGTGGAGGAGACCCAGTACTTC
V gene: TRBV28; D gene: -; clone size: many; J gene: TRBJ2-1; CDR3 protein: CASSLTRVGNEQFF; CDR3 DNA: TGTGCCAGCAGTTTAACCAGGGTTGGCAATGAGCAGTTCTTC
V gene: TRBV5-1; D gene: -; clone size: few; J gene: TRBJ1-2; CDR3 protein: CASSESDGYTF; CDR3 DNA: TGCGCCAGCAGCGAAAGCGATGGCTACACCTTC